This T cell receptor (beta chain) was captured by sequencing in a study of cytomegalovirus exposure and HLA in healthy donors. A word on this clone: No antigen is known for it.

Study observations and caveats: The productive fraction for most TCR beta V segments was about 87% or about 30% in an earlier analysis. CMV antigen specificity of a few CMV-associated chains was confirmed in vitro. Presence/absence analysis assumed near-uniform sequencing depth across donors.

The germline V gene encodes CDR1 LNHDA and CDR2 SQIVND (reference sequence). V gave up 8 bases and J gave up 3 bases, with 19 bases separating them. The CDR3 totals 16 residues. Researchers ran the PCR with 60 Vbeta and 13 Jbeta primers. The table came from immunoSEQ multiplex PCR; TCRdb's copy has only in-frame clones and leaves some out. The data show fewer than 150,000 clones, with over 60% seen just once and 6.5% to 7% held by the top ten. V gene TRBV19 combines with J gene TRBJ1-4; maybe TRBD1 (5 bases). The origin of this receptor is a middle-aged man in good health and CMV-seropositive. Source material: PBMCs. DNA for the CDR3: TGTGCCAGTGCACGGGGAGGGGTCGGGTCTAATGAAAAACTGTTTTTT. Translating it yields CASARGGVGSNEKLFF.